This T cell receptor beta chain originates from a study of blood T cell repertoires in COVID-19 (dated by TCRdb to the early 2020s). Turning to the overall study: Samples from collaborators originated in the United States, Italy and Spain and spanned both the acute and convalescent phases of COVID-19. The material from the prospective study consisted of cDNA or gDNA derived from T cells, B-cell-depleted T cells, or PBMCs. Deeply sampled blood TCRbeta repertoires from subjects exposed to, actively infected with, or recovered from COVID-19 were included in the dataset. The repertoires were made available in a free public database intended to serve as a resource for research on the immune response to SARS-CoV-2. Samples were obtained from the ongoing ImmuneRACE study (first 160 participants) and from some 1,300 subjects provided by 6 global collaborators. Nearly every sample came with metadata listing a de-identified subject ID, COVID-19 status, age in years and sex. Where available, HLA class I and class II types were taken from metadata supplied by the sample provider and were not determined by assay-based typing.

This clone was detected once. Which antigen it targets is not known. The input lacks base qualities; no much larger clone sits a single base away. Taken from cysteine to phenylalanine, the CDR3 has 14 residues. CDR3 DNA is the only sequence kept; it has 42 bases, read in frame from the first base. From the germline V gene, CDR1 is ENHRY and CDR2 is SYGVKD. V trim: 0 bases; J trim: 2 bases; unmatched bases: 1. The paper's findings and limits, for the study overall: How much clinical and demographic metadata was included differed by source and by participant, and the metadata was provided uncurated.

TCRbeta CDR3 regions were amplified from genomic DNA using the immunoSEQ Assay, a bias-controlled multiplex PCR. In the authors' own workflow: The number of nucleated cells in each sample was estimated by amplification of reference gene primers within the assay. Sequence reads were collapsed and filtered to measure the absolute abundance of every unique TCRbeta CDR3 rearrangement. For each sample, productive Simpson clonality was calculated by taking the square root of Simpson's diversity index across productive rearrangements. The source is immuneACCESS, and TCRdb retained only in-frame sequences with V and J called. Part of the clones is not carried over; for the studies checked, unresolved V genes explain less than half of this, and the remainder is unexplained. From that table come the V and J calls and clone size; the DNA was used to work out D and trimming. For this sample there are 61,000 or so clones; 65% to 85% appear just once. Around 5.8% of the sample is taken by the ten largest.

Collaborating institutions collected whole blood in K2EDTA tubes following their own protocols. Collaborator samples were shipped for TCRbeta analysis as frozen whole blood, isolated PBMCs, or DNA extracted from either sample type. The chain joins TRBV10-3 to TRBJ2-7, with 7 central nucleotides matching TRBD1. The sequenced material came from peripheral blood. This clonotype originated in a woman in her 70s with acute or convalescent COVID-19. This receptor carries the CDR3 CAISESDRTYEQYF. Read as DNA, the sequence is TGTGCCATCAGTGAGTCGGACAGGACCTACGAGCAGTACTTC.